What follows are 14 T cell receptor beta chains derived from one specimen sequenced in a study of metastatic and nonmetastatic thyroid tumors. MiXCR reprocessed the PCR reads for TCRdb. The repertoire has about 8,000 clones, 20% to 25% of them found once; the top ten carry more than 25%. Treatment of any kind had been given to no patient before thyroid surgery. Sequenced material: tumor tissue. The receptors here all came from a female donor with papillary thyroid cancer or a benign thyroid nodule (not recorded which). Some clones in this sample may be carry-over from other donors' samples.

This clone was observed a few times. The chain combines TRBV6-5 with TRBJ1-1, with a tentative D call TRBD1 (5 bases). Germline assignment: CDR1 MNHEY and CDR2 SVGAGI. The CDR3 is 14 residues long. V was trimmed by 0 bases and J by 7 bases, leaving 12 bases between them. CDR3 in amino acids: CASSYSGGWNEAFF. In DNA, the CDR3 is TGTGCCAGCAGTTACTCGGGGGGGTGGAATGAAGCTTTCTTT.

This clone has more than one count but fewer than ten. A junction end diverges from the germline sequence, so it may reflect a read error. Other DNA variants within this sample encode the same CDR3. The chain links TRBV6-1 to TRBJ2-6; D possibly uses TRBD1 or TRBD2 (5 bases each). From germline, CDR1 is MNHNS and CDR2 SASEGT. The length of the CDR3 is 15 residues. CDR3 in DNA: TGTGCCAGCAGTGGAGGGCGGGCCGGGGCCGACGTCCTGACTTTC. Translating it yields CASSGGRAGADVLTF.

The rearrangement links TRBV20-1 to TRBJ1-3, with TRBD1 identical over 7 bases. The CDR3 runs 14 residues. Germline values: CDR1 DFQATT, CDR2 SNEGSKA (reference sequence). V gave up 3 bases and J gave up 4 bases; unmatched junction bases: 6. The CDR3 sequence: CSARAKTGGNTIYF. The DNA of the CDR3 is TGCAGTGCTAGGGCTAAGACAGGGGGAAACACCATATATTTT.

The chain joins TRBV7-9 to TRBJ2-2; D perhaps matches TRBD1 (6 bases). This CDR3 comprises 14 residues. V lost 0 bases, J lost 6 bases, and 8 bases lay in between. CDR1 and CDR2 (germline): SEHNR, FQNEAQ (reference sequence). The CDR3 bases are TGTGCCAGCAGCTTAGCAGGGGGACCCGGGGAGCTGTTTTTT. It encodes CASSLAGGPGELFF.

This clone was seen repeatedly, ten times or more. The gene calls are TRBV5-5 and TRBJ2-3; 10 nucleotides agree with TRBD1. V gave up 3 bases and J gave up 6 bases; unmatched junction bases: 4. CDR3 length: 14 residues. CDR1 and CDR2 (germline): SGHKS, YYEKEE (reference sequence). DNA of the CDR3: TGTGCCAGCAGCTCCGGGACAGGGGTGGATACGCAGTATTTT. It yields the protein CASSSGTGVDTQYF. The full variable domain, completed using reference TRBV5-5 and TRBJ2-3, is DAGVTQSPTHLIKTRGQQVTLRCSPISGHKSVSWYQQVLGQGPQFIFQYYEKEERGRGNFPDRFSARQFPNYSSELNVNALLLGDSALYLCASSSGTGVDTQYFGPGTRLTVL.

This clone came up many times. CDR3 nucleotides: TGTGCCAGCAGCTTTGGACAGGGCATGGCTGGCTACACCTTC. This codes for CASSFGQGMAGYTF. The chain combines TRBV5-4 with TRBJ1-2, with TRBD1 identical over 8 bases. Trimming removed 2 bases from V and 7 bases from J; junction bases left unmatched: 7. The germline V gene encodes CDR1 SGHNT and CDR2 YYREEE (reference sequence). There are 14 residues in the CDR3.

This clone is classed as large. This sequence joins TRBV6-6 and TRBJ2-7; D is tentatively TRBD1 or TRBD2 (5 bases each). This CDR3 spans 13 amino acids. Germline assignment: CDR1 MNHNY and CDR2 SVGAGI (reference sequence). V lost 2 bases and J lost 0, with 5 bases in between. CDR3 coding DNA: TGTGCCAGCAGTTACGGGGGCTCCTACGAGCAGTACTTC. Protein product: CASSYGGSYEQYF.

The genes are TRBV27 and TRBJ2-1, with 11 bases fitting TRBD2. The CDR3 totals 17 residues. V trimming: 3 bases; J trimming: 3 bases; junction bases outside the gene matches: 7. CDR1 and CDR2 from the germline V gene are MNHEY and SMNVEV (reference sequence). Here the CDR3 reads CASSFELAGVLYNEQFF. In DNA, the CDR3 is TGTGCCAGCAGTTTTGAACTAGCGGGAGTGCTCTACAATGAGCAGTTCTTC.

The rearrangement joins TRBV10-1 to TRBJ2-3; D tentatively reads TRBD1 or TRBD2 (5 bases each). This CDR3 comprises 15 residues. Trimming cost V 0 bases and J 1 base, with 8 bases left between them. Germline assignment: CDR1 WNHNN and CDR2 SYGVQD (reference sequence). CDR3 bases: TGCGCCAGCAGTGAGTCCGGGGCAGGCACAGATACGCAGTATTTT. Amino acids: CASSESGAGTDTQYF.

This clone rates as medium-sized. Other DNA sequences in the sample encode the same CDR3. The chain uses TRBV6-5 and TRBJ1-2; D perhaps matches TRBD1 (5 bases). Trimming left V 1 base short and J 3 bases short, with 9 bases between. The CDR3 has 14 residues. Germline V lookup: CDR1 MNHEY, CDR2 SVGAGI. CDR3 bases: TGTGCCAGCAGTTACTTCAGGGTTGACTATGGCTACACCTTC. This encodes CASSYFRVDYGYTF.

The V and J genes are TRBV6-1 and TRBJ2-6; D gene ambiguous. This CDR3 region has 17 residues. The V gene lost 2 bases and the J gene lost 0 bases, with 11 bases spanning the gap. CDR1 is MNHNS and CDR2 is SASEGT in the germline V gene. Written as DNA, the CDR3 is TGTGCCAGCAGTGAATTCCACACCATCTCTGGGGCCAACGTCCTGACTTTC. Amino acids: CASSEFHTISGANVLTF.

This rearrangement joins TRBV28 to TRBJ2-3; no clear D gene. CDR1 is MDHEN and CDR2 is SYDVKM in the germline V gene. This CDR3 spans 13 amino acids. Deletions cut 4 bases from V and 4 bases from J, with 9 bases between. The CDR3 sequence is CASSYGPPDTQYF. The CDR3 DNA sequence: TGTGCCAGCAGTTATGGACCACCAGATACGCAGTATTTT. The full variable domain, rest sourced from reference TRBV28 and TRBJ2-3, is DVKVTQSSRYLVKRTGEKVFLECVQDMDHENMFWYRQDPGLGLRLIYFSYDVKMKEKGDIPEGYSVSREKKERFSLILESASTNQTSMYLCASSYGPPDTQYFGPGTRLTVL.

This clone is termed medium-sized (0.01 to 0.1%). V gene TRBV6-1 combines with J gene TRBJ1-6; maybe TRBD1 (6 bases). V was cut by 5 bases and J by 3 bases, with 11 bases left in between. Per germline, CDR1 MNHNS and CDR2 SASEGT. The CDR3 length is 15 residues. The CDR3 reads CASSTRQVYNSPLHF. In DNA form, the CDR3 reads TGTGCCAGCAGTACCCGACAGGTCTATAATTCACCCCTCCACTTT.

J is TRBJ1-2 and V is TRBV28; D unresolved. The germline V and J ends were trimmed by 6 bases and 10 bases, with 18 bases remaining between them. CDR1 and CDR2 from the germline V gene are MDHEN and SYDVKM. The length of the CDR3 is 13 residues. The CDR3 region has the DNA TGTGCCAGCAGCCCCCGACCATACGGTGACTACACCTTC. Its translation is CASSPRPYGDYTF.